These T cell receptor beta chains were read from a single sample in a study of blood T cells in healthy people across ages. Using its own MiXCR run on the 5' RACE reads, TCRdb lists one record per CDR3 protein. The table has roughly 1.6 million distinct CDR3 sequences, approximately 32% seen once; the top ten hold about 11%. The sample comprised blood. Every receptor here comes from a woman aged 25 to 45 in good health. The CDR3 runs from the conserved cysteine through the conserved F or W. The order of the fields is J gene, CDR3 length, clone size, V gene, D gene, CDR3 DNA, CDR3 protein. A D gene is named only where the DNA matches it firmly. Only part of the rows carry a size: once, few, many, or a class if the clone is expanded.

TRBJ2-5	13	many	TRBV3-1	-	TGTGCCAGCAGCCAACGGCAGCAAGAGACCCAGTACTTC	CASSQRQQETQYF
TRBJ1-1	13	-	TRBV11-2	-	TGTGCCAGCAGCTTAAGTCAGGGGCCTGAAGCTTTCTTT	CASSLSQGPEAFF
TRBJ2-7	15	-	TRBV19	-	TGTGCCAGTAGTCCCCGAATTACAAGCTCCTACGAGCAGTACTTC	CASSPRITSSYEQYF
TRBJ1-2	15	-	TRBV7-9	-	TGTGCCAGCAGCTTAGATAGGACGCCCAACTATGGCTACACCTTC	CASSLDRTPNYGYTF
TRBJ2-3	13	-	TRBV4-1	-	TGCGCCAGCAGCCAAGACGGGCTCCTTCGTGGGTATTTT	CASSQDGLLRGYF
TRBJ2-7	14	few	TRBV28	-	TGTGCCAGCAGTTTTAGGGCGGCTCCGGGGCCCCAGTACTTC	CASSFRAAPGPQYF
TRBJ1-5	14	few	TRBV2	-	TGTGCCAGCAGTGAAATGGGCGCCAATCAGCCCCAGCATTTT	CASSEMGANQPQHF
TRBJ2-7	14	few	TRBV18	-	TGTGCCAGCTCACCGGCACAGATCTCCTACGAGCAGTACTTC	CASSPAQISYEQYF
TRBJ2-5	16	-	TRBV12-3/TRBV12-4	-	TGTGCCAGCAGTTTAGCCGGTCGACTAAACTCAGGGGCCCAGTACTTC	CASSLAGRLNSGAQYF
TRBJ2-3	16	once	TRBV3-1	TRBD2	TGTGCCAGCAGCCGCATGGGACTAGCGGGGGGGGATACGCAGTATTTT	CASSRMGLAGGDTQYF
TRBJ2-1	14	-	TRBV29-1	TRBD2	TGCAGCGTCCCCGGGACTAGCGGTTACAATGAGCAGTTCTTC	CSVPGTSGYNEQFF
TRBJ1-5	15	-	TRBV4-1	-	TGCGCCAGCAGCCAAGTGGGGCAGGGAGGTCAGCCCCAGCATTTT	CASSQVGQGGQPQHF
TRBJ2-7	15	-	TRBV18	TRBD1	TGTGCCAGCTCACAGGGGACAGGAGCTGTCTACGAGCAGTACTTC	CASSQGTGAVYEQYF
TRBJ1-2	14	few	TRBV11-2	-	TGTGCCAGCAGCTTAGATCCCCGGAGCTATGGCTACACCTTC	CASSLDPRSYGYTF
TRBJ2-1	18	few	TRBV7-6	TRBD1	TGTGCCAGCAGCTTAGGGGTCGCCTCCGGGACAGCCTACAATGAGCAGTTCTTC	CASSLGVASGTAYNEQFF
TRBJ2-6	16	few	TRBV6-5	-	TGTGCCAGCAGTCGGACGGGGAGCTCTGGGGCCAACGTCCTGACTTTC	CASSRTGSSGANVLTF
TRBJ2-5	15	few	TRBV12-3/TRBV12-4	-	TGTGCCAGCAGTTTAGGGGGACACTCCTCGGAGACCCAGTACTTC	CASSLGGHSSETQYF
TRBJ1-2	14	-	TRBV6-2/TRBV6-3	-	TGTGCCAGCAGTTACAGGGGGGACCTCTATGGCTACACCTTC	CASSYRGDLYGYTF
TRBJ1-6	18	-	TRBV21-1	-	TGTGCCAGCAGCAAAGTCCCCGCAGGTAGCTCCTATAATTCACCCCTCCACTTT	CASSKVPAGSSYNSPLHF
TRBJ2-5	15	few	TRBV7-2	-	TGTGCCAGCAGCTTAGTTGGGGGCATTGGGGAGACCCAGTACTTC	CASSLVGGIGETQYF
TRBJ1-5	14	-	TRBV27	-	TGTGCCAGCAGTTTGGGGGGGCGCAGTCAGCCCCAGCATTTT	CASSLGGRSQPQHF
TRBJ2-7	16	few	TRBV3-1	-	TGTGCCAGCAGCCAAGGTGACTACCGGGGGTCCTACGAGCAGTACTTC	CASSQGDYRGSYEQYF
TRBJ2-7	12	-	TRBV6-1	-	TGTGCCAGCATGGGACGGGGATACGAGCAGTACTTC	CASMGRGYEQYF
TRBJ2-1	15	-	TRBV28	-	TGTGCCAGCAGTTCCCCTAGCGTCTCGGTCGATGAGCAGTTCTTC	CASSSPSVSVDEQFF
TRBJ2-5	12	few	TRBV30	-	TGTGCCTGGAGTGATCTGCAAGAGACCCAGTACTTC	CAWSDLQETQYF
TRBJ2-1	15	-	TRBV5-6	-	TGTGCCAGCAGCTTGGCCTTACAGGGAGGGAATGAGCAGTTCTTC	CASSLALQGGNEQFF
TRBJ1-2	13	-	TRBV30	-	TGTGCCTGGGGGGCGGGGGGCGCCTATGGCTACACCTTC	CAWGAGGAYGYTF
TRBJ2-6	17	-	TRBV6-1	-	TGTGCCAGCAGTGGTACGGGGGCCGCGTCTGGGGCCAACGTCCTGACTTTC	CASSGTGAASGANVLTF
TRBJ1-2	15	-	TRBV9	-	TGTGCCAGCAGCGTAGGACAGCTGGGTAACTATGGCTACACCTTC	CASSVGQLGNYGYTF
TRBJ1-6	13	-	TRBV10-3	-	TGTGCCATCGGCAGGGACCGTAATTCACCCCTCCACTTT	CAIGRDRNSPLHF
TRBJ2-7	16	-	TRBV10-3	-	TGTGCCATCAGTGAGTCAGCAGGCAACCCTCTCTACGAGCAGTACTTC	CAISESAGNPLYEQYF
TRBJ1-1	16	few	TRBV3-1	-	TGTGCCAGCAGCCGTCATCGAGGATCTATGAACACTGAAGCTTTCTTT	CASSRHRGSMNTEAFF
TRBJ1-1	11	-	TRBV2	-	TGTGCCGGGCAGGTACACACTGAAGCTTTCTTT	CAGQVHTEAFF
TRBJ2-3	15	-	TRBV7-2	-	TGTGCCAGCAGCTTAGTTGGCTCCCGCACAGGTACGCAGTATTTT	CASSLVGSRTGTQYF
TRBJ2-7	14	few	TRBV28	TRBD2	TGTGCCAGCAATTTCAGACTAGCATCCTACGAGCAGTACTTC	CASNFRLASYEQYF
TRBJ2-7	15	once	TRBV5-1	-	TGCGCCAGCAGCTTGGATTGGCTAGACTCCTACGAGCAGTACTTC	CASSLDWLDSYEQYF
TRBJ2-7	12	many	TRBV29-1	-	TGCAGCGTTGAGGGACTGTCGAGAGACCAGTACTTC	CSVEGLSRDQYF
TRBJ2-1	14	-	TRBV20-1	TRBD1	TGCAGTGCTAGGTCGGGACAGGGAATAGATGAGCAGTTCTTC	CSARSGQGIDEQFF
TRBJ1-2	17	-	TRBV12-3/TRBV12-4	-	TGTGCCAGCAGGCAAGGGGAGGGCAGTTCAACTAACTATGGCTACACCTTC	CASRQGEGSSTNYGYTF
TRBJ2-3	13	-	TRBV29-1	-	TGCAGTGTTACGGGGGCGGGCACAGATACGCAGTATTTT	CSVTGAGTDTQYF
TRBJ2-5	14	-	TRBV20-1	-	TGCAGTGCTAGAGCCCCCTCCACTCAAGAGACCCAGTACTTC	CSARAPSTQETQYF
TRBJ1-1	13	-	TRBV30	-	TGTGCCTGGAGTGAACGTTGGAACACTGAAGCTTTCTTT	CAWSERWNTEAFF